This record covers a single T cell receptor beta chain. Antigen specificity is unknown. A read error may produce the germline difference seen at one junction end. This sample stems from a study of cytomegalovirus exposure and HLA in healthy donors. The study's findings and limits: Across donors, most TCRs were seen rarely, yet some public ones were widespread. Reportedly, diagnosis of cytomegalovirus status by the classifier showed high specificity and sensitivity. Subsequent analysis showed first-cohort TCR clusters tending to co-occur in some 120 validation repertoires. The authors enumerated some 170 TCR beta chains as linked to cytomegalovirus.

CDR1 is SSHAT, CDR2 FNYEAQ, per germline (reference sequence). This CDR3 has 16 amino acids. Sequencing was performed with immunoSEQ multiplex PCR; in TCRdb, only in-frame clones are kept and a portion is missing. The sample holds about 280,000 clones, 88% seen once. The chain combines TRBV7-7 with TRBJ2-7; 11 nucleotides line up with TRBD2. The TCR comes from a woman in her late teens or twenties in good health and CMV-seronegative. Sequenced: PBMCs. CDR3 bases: TGTGCTAGCAGCTTAGAGCTAGCGGGAGGAAAGTACGAGCAGTACTTC. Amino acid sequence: CASSLELAGGKYEQYF.